This entry features one T cell receptor beta chain sequence. This entry belongs to a study of blood T cell repertoires in COVID-19. Study at large: Sites across the United States, Italy and Spain contributed samples from acute and convalescent COVID-19.

This CDR3 region has 14 residues. J was trimmed by 0 bases and V by 7 bases; bases with no gene match: 5. The germline V gene encodes CDR1 SGHKS and CDR2 YYEKEE (reference sequence). Data came from immunoSEQ multiplex PCR; TCRdb stores just in-frame clones and leaves some out. The sample carries roughly 250,000 clones, around four fifths recorded once. What was sequenced was peripheral blood. The sequence derives from a woman in her forties with active or convalescent COVID-19. The chain joins TRBV5-5 to TRBJ2-7, with 9 bases aligning to TRBD2. CDR3 DNA sequence: TGTGCCAGCGTTAGCGGGGGCCGCTCCTACGAGCAGTACTTC. Residues: CASVSGGRSYEQYF.